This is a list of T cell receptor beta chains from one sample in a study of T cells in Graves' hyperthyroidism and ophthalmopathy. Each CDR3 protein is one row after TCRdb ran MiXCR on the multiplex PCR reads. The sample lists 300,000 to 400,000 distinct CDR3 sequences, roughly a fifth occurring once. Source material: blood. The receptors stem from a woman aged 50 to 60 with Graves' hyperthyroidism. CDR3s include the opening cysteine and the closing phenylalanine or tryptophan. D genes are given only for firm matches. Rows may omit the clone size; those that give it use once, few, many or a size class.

DNA: TGTGCCACCAGTGATCAACGGACAGGGAATGGCTACACCTTC; CDR3: CATSDQRTGNGYTF; J: TRBJ1-2; D: TRBD1; size: many; V: TRBV24-1
DNA: TGCGCCAGCAGCCAAGGGATGGTCTCTGGAAACACCATATATTTT; CDR3: CASSQGMVSGNTIYF; J: TRBJ1-3; D: NA; size: few; V: TRBV4-1
DNA: TGTGCCAGCAGTGAGGCGGGACAGGGCTATGGCTACACCTTC; CDR3: CASSEAGQGYGYTF; J: TRBJ1-2; D: TRBD1; size: many; V: TRBV2
DNA: TGTGCCAGCAGCTTAGGGGCCAACTACGAGCAGTACTTC; CDR3: CASSLGANYEQYF; J: TRBJ2-7; D: NA; size: NA; V: TRBV11-3
DNA: TGTGCCAGCAGCCAAGGTCCTGGGGACGGACGATACAATGAGCAGTTCTTC; CDR3: CASSQGPGDGRYNEQFF; J: TRBJ2-1; D: NA; size: many; V: TRBV3-1
DNA: TGTGCCAGCAGTGTAACCCGTCGACACACAGGCTATGGCTACACCTTC; CDR3: CASSVTRRHTGYGYTF; J: TRBJ1-2; D: NA; size: NA; V: TRBV2
DNA: TGTGCCAGCAGTTTAGGACAGGGGTCACGAGGGACCACTGAAGCTTTCTTT; CDR3: CASSLGQGSRGTTEAFF; J: TRBJ1-1; D: TRBD1; size: NA; V: TRBV12-3/TRBV12-4
DNA: TGTGCCAGCAGTTTAGTCGTCCGGGGACTAGCAATCACAGATACGCAGTATTTT; CDR3: CASSLVVRGLAITDTQYF; J: TRBJ2-3; D: TRBD2; size: once; V: TRBV12-3/TRBV12-4
DNA: TGTGCCAGCTCACCAAACGACAGAGTGAACACCGGGGAGCTGTTTTTT; CDR3: CASSPNDRVNTGELFF; J: TRBJ2-2; D: NA; size: many; V: TRBV18
DNA: TGCAGTGCCGACAGGGGGCGCACCGATACGCAGTATTTT; CDR3: CSADRGRTDTQYF; J: TRBJ2-3; D: TRBD1; size: many; V: TRBV20-1
DNA: TGCAGTGCTAGAATAGCAGGCGACTACGAGCAGTACTTC; CDR3: CSARIAGDYEQYF; J: TRBJ2-7; D: NA; size: many; V: TRBV20-1
DNA: TGTGCCAGCAGCCAAGATATGGGTTACAATGAGCAGTTCTTC; CDR3: CASSQDMGYNEQFF; J: TRBJ2-1; D: NA; size: NA; V: TRBV4-2
DNA: TGTGCCAGCAGTTTGATAGGGATCCTGAACACTGAAGCTTTCTTT; CDR3: CASSLIGILNTEAFF; J: TRBJ1-1; D: NA; size: NA; V: TRBV28
DNA: TGTGCCAGCAGCCCTAAGTGGTCGGATGAAGTCTACGAGCAGTACTTC; CDR3: CASSPKWSDEVYEQYF; J: TRBJ2-7; D: NA; size: many; V: TRBV9
DNA: TGTGCCAGCAGTGCGGACAGGGCCTACGGACCCCTCCACTTT; CDR3: CASSADRAYGPLHF; J: TRBJ1-6; D: TRBD1; size: many; V: TRBV25-1
DNA: TGTGCCAGCACCCTTAGGGGGTACAATGAGCAGTTCTTC; CDR3: CASTLRGYNEQFF; J: TRBJ2-1; D: NA; size: NA; V: TRBV12-3/TRBV12-4
DNA: TGCAGTGCTAGAGATCGCGACTACCCTCTGAATGAGCAGTTCTTC; CDR3: CSARDRDYPLNEQFF; J: TRBJ2-1; D: NA; size: many; V: TRBV20-1
DNA: TGTGCCAGCAGCCAAGCGCAGGGGCGTAGCGGGGAGCTGTTTTTT; CDR3: CASSQAQGRSGELFF; J: TRBJ2-2; D: NA; size: many; V: TRBV14
DNA: TGTGCCAGTCTGTTGGGGGGGTCGGGTGGCTACACCTTC; CDR3: CASLLGGSGGYTF; J: TRBJ1-2; D: NA; size: few; V: TRBV12-3/TRBV12-4
DNA: TGTGCCAGCAGTGAAAGGACTAGCGGGGGGTCGGATACGCAGTATTTT; CDR3: CASSERTSGGSDTQYF; J: TRBJ2-3; D: TRBD2; size: NA; V: TRBV2
DNA: TGTGCCAGCAGTAGGATCCGGGGGGCCCGGGAGACCCAGTACTTC; CDR3: CASSRIRGARETQYF; J: TRBJ2-5; D: NA; size: many; V: TRBV2
DNA: TGCGCCAGCAGCTGGGGGACTAGCGGGATCAATGAGCAGTTCTTC; CDR3: CASSWGTSGINEQFF; J: TRBJ2-1; D: TRBD2; size: NA; V: TRBV5-1
DNA: TGTGCCAGCAGTCTAGTCGGACAGGGGGCATCCCAGCCCCAGCATTTT; CDR3: CASSLVGQGASQPQHF; J: TRBJ1-5; D: TRBD1; size: NA; V: TRBV27
DNA: TGTGCCAGCGGGACAGGGAGCTCCTACGAGCAGTACTTC; CDR3: CASGTGSSYEQYF; J: TRBJ2-7; D: TRBD1; size: NA; V: TRBV6-2/TRBV6-3
DNA: TGTGCCAGCAGCCCACCGGGAGTCCGTCATGAGCAGTTCTTC; CDR3: CASSPPGVRHEQFF; J: TRBJ2-1; D: NA; size: many; V: TRBV3-1
DNA: TGCGCCAGCAGCCGTGGTCCCGGGACAGGGAGAAGCTCCTACGAGCAGTACTTC; CDR3: CASSRGPGTGRSSYEQYF; J: TRBJ2-7; D: TRBD1; size: many; V: TRBV4-1
DNA: TGTGCCAGCAGGAAGGGGGTATACGGAGCAGATACGCAGTATTTT; CDR3: CASRKGVYGADTQYF; J: TRBJ2-3; D: NA; size: NA; V: TRBV27
DNA: TGTGCCAGCAGTCTATGGGACTTAGGGGGATACGAGACCCAGTACTTC; CDR3: CASSLWDLGGYETQYF; J: TRBJ2-5; D: NA; size: NA; V: TRBV12-3/TRBV12-4
DNA: TGTGCCTGGAGTGTACCAGGACTAGCGGGAGAAACCGGGGAGCTGTTTTTT; CDR3: CAWSVPGLAGETGELFF; J: TRBJ2-2; D: TRBD2; size: NA; V: TRBV30
DNA: TGCAGTGGGACATCAGGGACTGAAGCTTTCTTT; CDR3: CSGTSGTEAFF; J: TRBJ1-1; D: NA; size: many; V: TRBV20-1
DNA: TGTGCCAGCAGTCCCTTCGTGGGGAGCAATGAGCAGTTCTTC; CDR3: CASSPFVGSNEQFF; J: TRBJ2-1; D: NA; size: many; V: TRBV28
DNA: TGTGCCAGCAGCTTGGTTGGGACTCTTTACAATGAGCAGTTCTTC; CDR3: CASSLVGTLYNEQFF; J: TRBJ2-1; D: NA; size: many; V: TRBV5-8